The 10 T cell receptor beta chains below all came from one sample that was sequenced in a study of T cells in narcolepsy. Assay used: immunoSEQ multiplex PCR; TCRdb lists only in-frame clones, some missing. In the table there are 25,000 to 35,000 clones, around four fifths of which are singletons. The specimen sequenced was CD45RA- memory CD4+ T cells from PBMCs. The receptors come from a human donor with narcolepsy.

In nucleotides, the CDR3 is TGTGCCAGCAGCTTAGAATCTCGGACCACAGATACGCAGTATTTT. Amino acids: CASSLESRTTDTQYF. V usage is TRBV7-2 and J usage is TRBJ2-3; no clear D gene. The length of the CDR3 is 15 residues. The germline V and J ends were trimmed by 1 base and 2 bases, with 10 bases remaining between them. Germline V lookup: CDR1 SGHTA, CDR2 FQGNSA. The full variable domain, in which reference TRBV7-2 and TRBJ2-3 provide the parts outside the CDR3, is GAGVSQSPSNKVTEKGKDVELRCDPISGHTALYWYRQSLGQGLEFLIYFQGNSAPDKSGLPSDRFSAERTGGSVSTLTIQRTQQEDSAVYLCASSLESRTTDTQYFGPGTRLTVL.

The genes are TRBV18 and TRBJ1-1, with D unresolved. Trimming cost V 0 bases and J 5 bases, with 13 bases left between them. The CDR3 consists of 15 residues. CDR1 is KGHSH and CDR2 is LQKENI in the germline V gene. CDR3 nucleotides: TGTGCCAGCTCACCACCGAGGTATGGAAAAACTGAAGCTTTCTTT. Translated, it gives CASSPPRYGKTEAFF.

The genes are TRBV18 and TRBJ1-2; D may be TRBD1 (6 bases). V was cut by 3 bases and J by 5 bases, with 13 bases left in between. CDR1 and CDR2 from the germline V gene are KGHSH and LQKENI. The CDR3 contains 14 residues. DNA for the CDR3: TGTGCCAGCTCACCCCAAGGGGGAGAATATGGCTACACCTTC. This sequence encodes CASSPQGGEYGYTF.

The chain is built from TRBV6-5 and TRBJ1-1, with 9 bases aligning to TRBD1. V was pared by 4 bases and J by 0 bases, with 6 bases of the junction left unmatched. The germline V gene has CDR1 MNHEY and CDR2 SVGAGI. The CDR3 has 16 amino acids. The CDR3 sequence is CASSSTGGAMNTEAFF. The CDR3 DNA follows: TGTGCCAGCAGTTCAACAGGGGGCGCGATGAACACTGAAGCTTTCTTT.

This clone came up a few times. The chain joins TRBV13 to TRBJ2-3; 7 bases fit TRBD2. Losses at the gene ends were 3 bases for V and 5 bases for J; bases not matched to a gene: 5. Germline CDR1 PRHDT, CDR2 FYEKMQ (reference sequence). This CDR3 is 14 amino acids long. CDR3 nucleotide sequence: TGTGCCAGCAGCTTTAGCGGGTCGGTAGATACGCAGTATTTT. This gives the protein CASSFSGSVDTQYF.

The CDR3 here is CASSLVGLTEAFF. The DNA for the CDR3 is TGTGCCAGCAGCTTGGTCGGGCTCACTGAAGCTTTCTTT. The chain recombines TRBV5-6 with TRBJ1-1; D unresolved. The CDR3 spans 13 residues. Trimming stripped 0 bases from V and 4 bases from J, with 7 bases between. The germline V gene has CDR1 SGHDT and CDR2 YYEEEE.

V and J are TRBV30 and TRBJ1-4, with a weak D call TRBD1 (5 bases). Germline assignment: CDR1 GTSNPN and CDR2 SVGIG (reference sequence). The germline V and J ends were trimmed by 3 bases and 3 bases, with 20 bases remaining between them. The CDR3 spans 17 residues. The CDR3 bases are TGTGCCTGGAGCTCCCCGGGGACCCCGGGGGCTAATGAAAAACTGTTTTTT. Its translation is CAWSSPGTPGANEKLFF.

The chain couples TRBV6-1 to TRBJ2-1, with D uncertain. Trimming took off 5 bases at V and 2 bases at J, with 10 bases between the two ends. This CDR3 spans 14 amino acids. Germline V gene lookup returns CDR1 MNHNS and CDR2 SASEGT. Here the CDR3 DNA reads TGTGCCAGCAGTAAGCCTCCGGCCTACAATGAGCAGTTCTTC. This codes for CASSKPPAYNEQFF.

This clone was picked up a small number of times. This chain links TRBV6-1 with TRBJ2-5, with D perhaps TRBD1 (5 bases). V was trimmed by 6 bases and J by 2 bases, leaving 10 bases between them. Germline CDR1 and CDR2: MNHNS and SASEGT. The CDR3 runs 13 residues. The CDR3 bases are TGTGCCAGCAGCTTACAGGCGCAAGAGACCCAGTACTTC. Protein sequence: CASSLQAQETQYF.

The rearrangement uses TRBV30 and TRBJ1-4, with 9 bases lining up with TRBD1. V shed 0 bases and J 5 bases; nucleotides not matched to a gene: 1. The CDR3 contains 14 residues. Germline assignment: CDR1 GTSNPN and CDR2 SVGIG (reference sequence). The CDR3: CAWSVGQGNEKLFF. Here the CDR3 DNA reads TGTGCCTGGAGTGTAGGACAGGGGAATGAAAAACTGTTTTTT.